These 26 T cell receptor beta chains originate from one sample sequenced in a study of CD8+ T cells in alopecia areata. RNA extraction was followed by reverse transcription into cDNA, which acted as the sequencing template. Only in-frame clones appear in the TCRdb table, and some are missing; sequencing was by immunoSEQ multiplex PCR. Counted here are 120,000 or so clones, roughly 61% occurring once; the ten biggest clones make up 4.5%. The material was CD4+ T cells sorted from blood, obtained at week 0. The receptors shown here come from a human donor with alopecia areata.

J is TRBJ2-5 and V is TRBV7-8; 14 bases line up with TRBD2. The CDR3 is 19 residues long. In germline, CDR1 is SGHVS, CDR2 FQNEAQ. V was pared by 5 bases and J by 2 bases, with 13 bases of the junction left unmatched. The CDR3 region is CASSELGTSGSVWQETQYF. CDR3 coding DNA: TGTGCCAGCAGCGAACTAGGGACTAGCGGGAGTGTTTGGCAAGAGACCCAGTACTTC.

CDR3 loop: CAWKLAGGGHTQYF. In nucleotides, the CDR3 is TGTGCCTGGAAACTAGCGGGAGGTGGACATACGCAGTATTTT. V is TRBV30 and J is TRBJ2-3; 12 bases line up with TRBD2. In germline, CDR1 is GTSNPN, CDR2 SVGIG (reference sequence). CDR3 length: 14 amino acids. After removal of 4 bases from V and 7 bases from J, the junction contained 6 bases not matched to a gene.

The chain combines TRBV28 with TRBJ2-7; D is unclear. The CDR3 has 13 amino acids. V gave up 2 bases and J gave up 9 bases, with 14 bases separating them. CDR1 and CDR2 from the germline V gene are MDHEN and SYDVKM. This chain's CDR3 is CASSLNDRFGQYF. CDR3 nucleotides: TGTGCCAGCAGTTTAAACGACCGTTTCGGGCAGTACTTC.

This clone occurred once. This chain joins TRBV29-1 and TRBJ2-5; TRBD2 agrees at 13 bases. The germline CDR1 and CDR2 sequences are SQVTM and ANQGSEA. This CDR3 has 13 amino acids. Unmatched junction bases numbered 0, after V lost 4 bases and J lost 4 bases. The CDR3 spells CSVGTSGRETQYF. For the CDR3, the DNA is TGCAGCGTTGGGACTAGCGGGAGAGAGACCCAGTACTTC. The full variable domain, with the rest looked up from reference TRBV29-1 and TRBJ2-5, is SAVISQKPSRDICQRGTSLTIQCQVDSQVTMMFWYRQQPGQSLTLIATANQGSEATYESGFVIDKFPISRPNLTFSTLTVSNMSPEDSSIYLCSVGTSGRETQYFGPGTRLLVL.

The rearrangement uses TRBV7-9 and TRBJ2-5, with 14 bases matching TRBD2. The germline V gene has CDR1 SEHNR and CDR2 FQNEAQ (reference sequence). V gave up 5 bases and J gave up 1 base; unmatched junction bases: 6. This CDR3 spans 17 amino acids. CDR3: CASSERGTSGSQETQYF. For the CDR3, the DNA is TGTGCCAGCAGCGAAAGAGGGACTAGCGGGAGCCAAGAGACCCAGTACTTC.

For the CDR3, the DNA is TGTGCCAGCGGGTCGGTTTCCTACGAGCAGTACTTC. Its protein product is CASGSVSYEQYF. The V and J genes are TRBV2 and TRBJ2-7, with D unresolved. Germline CDR1 and CDR2: SNHLY and FYNNEI. Trimming cost V 8 bases and J 1 base, with 9 bases left between them. The CDR3 contains 12 residues. The variable domain in full, completed from reference TRBV2 and TRBJ2-7, reads EPEVTQTPSHQVTQMGQEVILRCVPISNHLYFYWYRQILGQKVEFLVSFYNNEISEKSEIFDDQFSVERPDGSNFTLKIRSTKLEDSAMYFCASGSVSYEQYFGPGTRLTVT.

This clone was detected once. CDR3 in amino acids: CASSVRAGRDYGYTF. CDR3 bases: TGTGCCAGCAGCGTAAGGGCAGGGAGAGATTATGGCTACACCTTC. The V call is TRBV9, the J call TRBJ1-2; a weak D match, TRBD1 (5 bases). V lost 1 base, J lost 5 bases, and 15 bases lay in between. CDR1 and CDR2 (germline): SGDLS, YYNGEE. This CDR3 contains 15 residues.

The V and J genes are TRBV2 and TRBJ1-5; a possible D gene is TRBD1 (5 bases). The CDR3 spans 14 residues. The germline V gene encodes CDR1 SNHLY and CDR2 FYNNEI. The V end was cut by 3 bases, the J end by 3 bases, with 9 bases between. CDR3 DNA sequence: TGTGCCAGCAGTGATTCCAGGGCCAATCAGCCCCAGCATTTT. It translates to CASSDSRANQPQHF.

The chain employs TRBV7-2 and TRBJ2-4; TRBD1 aligns across 8 bases. Germline lookup yields CDR1 SGHTA and CDR2 FQGNSA. The V segment lost 3 bases and the J segment 3 bases; nucleotides outside the gene matches: 10. The CDR3 has 17 residues. The CDR3 bases are TGTGCCAGCAGCTTCGGCAGGGGGCCGAAGGGCAAAAACATTCAGTACTTC. As protein: CASSFGRGPKGKNIQYF.

This clone was observed a few times. This chain joins TRBV7-2 and TRBJ2-3; 8 nucleotides align to TRBD1. V dropped 6 bases and J dropped 1; count of bases not matched to a gene: 9. CDR1 is SGHTA and CDR2 is FQGNSA in the germline V gene. The CDR3 extends over 16 amino acids. CDR3 loop: CASSPRGRGGTDTQYF. The CDR3 DNA is TGTGCCAGCAGTCCCAGGGGGCGCGGGGGCACAGATACGCAGTATTTT.

This clone was detected a few times. The genes are TRBV5-4 and TRBJ2-1; 10 bases are a match to TRBD2. Germline CDR1 is SGHNT and CDR2 is YYREEE (reference sequence). The trim removed 3 bases at V and 6 bases at J, leaving 9 bases unmatched. This CDR3 is built from 16 residues. CDR3 DNA: TGTGCCAGCAGCTCCCCACTAGCGGGGCTAGGCAATGAGCAGTTCTTC. Translating gives CASSSPLAGLGNEQFF.

In the case of this clone: Other DNA sequences in the sample encode the same CDR3. The CDR3 protein is CASSLTGENTEAFF. CDR3 coding DNA: TGTGCCAGCAGCTTGACAGGGGAGAACACTGAAGCTTTCTTT. This chain joins TRBV7-2 and TRBJ1-1; TRBD1 agrees at 8 bases. J lost 1 base, V lost 3 bases, and 1 base had no gene match. Germline V gene sequence: CDR1 SGHTA, CDR2 FQGNSA. This CDR3 spans 14 amino acids. Using reference TRBV7-2 and TRBJ1-1 for the parts outside the CDR3, the full variable domain is GAGVSQSPSNKVTEKGKDVELRCDPISGHTALYWYRQSLGQGLEFLIYFQGNSAPDKSGLPSDRFSAERTGGSVSTLTIQRTQQEDSAVYLCASSLTGENTEAFFGQGTRLTVV.

This clone appeared a few times. The gene calls are TRBV29-1 and TRBJ2-5, with TRBD1 matching 7 bases. J gave up 3 bases and V 4 bases, and 2 bases lay outside the gene matches. This CDR3 contains 12 residues. The germline CDR1 and CDR2 sequences are SQVTM and ANQGSEA. The CDR3 DNA follows: TGCAGCGTTGGAACAGGGGAAGAGACCCAGTACTTC. Amino acid sequence: CSVGTGEETQYF.

This sequence joins TRBV10-3 and TRBJ2-6; D uncertain. The ends were cut back, 5 bases at V and 3 bases at J, with 5 bases in the middle. The CDR3 runs 13 residues. In germline, CDR1 is ENHRY, CDR2 SYGVKD. The DNA of the CDR3 is TGTGCCATCAGTATAAGTGGGGCCAACGTCCTGACTTTC. It yields the protein CAISISGANVLTF.

This rearrangement joins TRBV12-5 to TRBJ2-7; a possible D gene is TRBD1 (5 bases). Germline loops: CDR1 LGHNT, CDR2 FRNRAP. V was cut by 0 bases and J by 6 bases, with 21 bases left in between. This CDR3 region has 17 residues. The CDR3 DNA is TGTGCTAGTGGTTTGGTACACGCGAAGGGCAGGGCGTCCGAGCAGTACTTC. Its translation is CASGLVHAKGRASEQYF.

V is TRBV19 and J is TRBJ2-1, with D hard to call. Trimming left V 7 bases short and J 5 bases short, with 21 bases between. This CDR3 has 16 residues. Germline V CDR1 and CDR2: LNHDA, SQIVND (reference sequence). The CDR3 reads CASNRGLLESNNEQFF. The DNA for the CDR3 is TGTGCCAGTAACCGTGGGCTATTGGAGTCCAACAATGAGCAGTTCTTC.

This chain uses TRBV18 with TRBJ1-1; TRBD1 might be the D (5 bases). Germline V lookup: CDR1 KGHSH, CDR2 LQKENI. Trimming took 1 base from V and 0 from J, leaving 12 bases between them. The CDR3 is 16 amino acids. The CDR3, as DNA: TGTGCCAGCTCACCACAGTCAGGGAGGTTGAACACTGAAGCTTTCTTT. It yields the protein CASSPQSGRLNTEAFF.

The gene calls are TRBV18 and TRBJ1-5, with TRBD1 identical over 8 bases. This CDR3 spans 13 amino acids. The germline CDR1 and CDR2 sequences are KGHSH and LQKENI. V shed 2 bases, J shed 9 bases, and the junction held 3 bases outside the gene matches. CDR3 coding DNA: TGTGCCAGCTCACCAGCAGGGGGCTGGCCCCAGCATTTT. The encoded protein is CASSPAGGWPQHF.

V is TRBV15 and J is TRBJ2-3, with D maybe TRBD2 (6 bases). The V gene's germline CDR1 is LNHNV and CDR2 YYDKDF (reference sequence). The CDR3 covers 16 residues. Trimming took off 5 bases at V and 5 bases at J, with 20 bases between the two ends. CDR3 bases: TGTGCCACCAGCCCCATTTATTCGGGAGAGGTAGATACGCAGTATTTT. It yields the protein CATSPIYSGEVDTQYF.

V and J are TRBV2 and TRBJ2-5; possible D gene TRBD2, 7 bases. Germline V gene lookup returns CDR1 SNHLY and CDR2 FYNNEI. This CDR3 has 14 amino acids. V was shortened by 0 bases and J by 5 bases, with 10 bases between the two germline ends. The CDR3 nucleotides read TGTGCCAGCAGTGAAGCGCGGGGGCTGGAGACCCAGTACTTC. Translation gives CASSEARGLETQYF.

This clone has more than one count but fewer than ten. This chain links TRBV9 with TRBJ1-1; a weak D match, TRBD1 (5 bases). CDR1 is SGDLS and CDR2 is YYNGEE in the germline V gene. There are 14 residues in the CDR3. V shed 0 bases and J shed 4 bases, with 10 bases lying between them. CDR3 region: CASSVAQGGTEAFF. As DNA, the CDR3 is TGTGCCAGCAGCGTAGCCCAGGGAGGCACTGAAGCTTTCTTT.

The chain carries TRBV19 and TRBJ1-1; tentative D call: TRBD1 (6 bases). Germline-derived CDR1 and CDR2 are LNHDA and SQIVND (reference sequence). V was clipped by 1 base and J by 3 bases, with 9 bases between them. CDR3 size: 14 residues. The CDR3 DNA reads TGTGCCAGTAGTATAGCAGGGGCGGACACTGAAGCTTTCTTT. Amino acids: CASSIAGADTEAFF.

In this sample, this clone turned up a few times. The rearrangement joins TRBV5-1 to TRBJ1-2; D might be TRBD1 (6 bases). The germline V gene has CDR1 SGHRS and CDR2 YFSETQ. Trimming took off 3 bases at V and 6 bases at J, with 12 bases between the two ends. The CDR3 consists of 13 residues. CDR3 loop: CASSSGHADGYTF. DNA of the CDR3: TGCGCCAGCAGCTCGGGACACGCAGATGGCTACACCTTC.

This clone was counted only a few times. The chain carries TRBV25-1 and TRBJ2-7, with 13 bases that match TRBD2. J lost 4 bases, V lost 4 bases, and 4 bases had no gene match. The CDR3 covers 15 residues. The V gene's germline CDR1 is MGHDK and CDR2 SYGVNS. In nucleotides, the CDR3 is TGTGCCAGCAGTGCGCCGGGACTAGCGGGATACGAGCAGTACTTC. Translated: CASSAPGLAGYEQYF.

This clone was recorded a few times. The V gene is TRBV5-6, the J gene TRBJ2-7; TRBD1 might be the D (6 bases). CDR1 is SGHDT, CDR2 YYEEEE, per germline. Trimming shortened V by 2 bases and J by 7 bases, and 13 bases separated the two germline ends. This CDR3 is 13 amino acids long. The CDR3 DNA follows: TGTGCCAGCAGCTTAGGGACAACACGGGAGCAGTACTTC. Residues: CASSLGTTREQYF.

The V and J genes are TRBV9 and TRBJ2-2; D unresolved. The germline CDR1 and CDR2 sequences are SGDLS and YYNGEE. CDR3 length: 15 residues. With 4 bases removed from V and 1 base from J, the gap between germline ends came to 11 bases. The CDR3 region is CASSPHPGNTGELFF. The CDR3 DNA reads as TGTGCCAGCAGCCCTCACCCCGGGAACACCGGGGAGCTGTTTTTT. Full variable domain (outside the CDR3, taken from reference TRBV9 and TRBJ2-2): DSGVTQTPKHLITATGQRVTLRCSPRSGDLSVYWYQQSLDQGLQFLIQYYNGEERAKGNILERFSAQQFPDLHSELNLSSLELGDSALYFCASSPHPGNTGELFFGEGSRLTVL.